This T cell receptor beta chain stems from a study of early T cells in non-severe SARS-CoV-2 infection. TCRdb fed the 5' RACE reads into MiXCR, producing one record per CDR3 protein. Of more than 55,000 distinct CDR3 sequences listed, 13% are singletons. Per germline, CDR1 SGHTA and CDR2 FQGNSA. This CDR3 comprises 14 residues. Trimming cost V 5 bases and J 8 bases, with 13 bases left between them. This clonotype was seen many times. The sequencing here drew on whole blood, taken at baseline. The sequence was obtained from an adult who was a healthcare worker with PCR-confirmed SARS-CoV-2 infection or an uninfected control (not recorded which). J is TRBJ1-6 and V is TRBV7-2, with D maybe TRBD1 (5 bases). The CDR3 DNA reads as TGTGCCAGCAGCCGAGGGGACGGTTATTCACCCCTCCACTTT. Translating it yields CASSRGDGYSPLHF.